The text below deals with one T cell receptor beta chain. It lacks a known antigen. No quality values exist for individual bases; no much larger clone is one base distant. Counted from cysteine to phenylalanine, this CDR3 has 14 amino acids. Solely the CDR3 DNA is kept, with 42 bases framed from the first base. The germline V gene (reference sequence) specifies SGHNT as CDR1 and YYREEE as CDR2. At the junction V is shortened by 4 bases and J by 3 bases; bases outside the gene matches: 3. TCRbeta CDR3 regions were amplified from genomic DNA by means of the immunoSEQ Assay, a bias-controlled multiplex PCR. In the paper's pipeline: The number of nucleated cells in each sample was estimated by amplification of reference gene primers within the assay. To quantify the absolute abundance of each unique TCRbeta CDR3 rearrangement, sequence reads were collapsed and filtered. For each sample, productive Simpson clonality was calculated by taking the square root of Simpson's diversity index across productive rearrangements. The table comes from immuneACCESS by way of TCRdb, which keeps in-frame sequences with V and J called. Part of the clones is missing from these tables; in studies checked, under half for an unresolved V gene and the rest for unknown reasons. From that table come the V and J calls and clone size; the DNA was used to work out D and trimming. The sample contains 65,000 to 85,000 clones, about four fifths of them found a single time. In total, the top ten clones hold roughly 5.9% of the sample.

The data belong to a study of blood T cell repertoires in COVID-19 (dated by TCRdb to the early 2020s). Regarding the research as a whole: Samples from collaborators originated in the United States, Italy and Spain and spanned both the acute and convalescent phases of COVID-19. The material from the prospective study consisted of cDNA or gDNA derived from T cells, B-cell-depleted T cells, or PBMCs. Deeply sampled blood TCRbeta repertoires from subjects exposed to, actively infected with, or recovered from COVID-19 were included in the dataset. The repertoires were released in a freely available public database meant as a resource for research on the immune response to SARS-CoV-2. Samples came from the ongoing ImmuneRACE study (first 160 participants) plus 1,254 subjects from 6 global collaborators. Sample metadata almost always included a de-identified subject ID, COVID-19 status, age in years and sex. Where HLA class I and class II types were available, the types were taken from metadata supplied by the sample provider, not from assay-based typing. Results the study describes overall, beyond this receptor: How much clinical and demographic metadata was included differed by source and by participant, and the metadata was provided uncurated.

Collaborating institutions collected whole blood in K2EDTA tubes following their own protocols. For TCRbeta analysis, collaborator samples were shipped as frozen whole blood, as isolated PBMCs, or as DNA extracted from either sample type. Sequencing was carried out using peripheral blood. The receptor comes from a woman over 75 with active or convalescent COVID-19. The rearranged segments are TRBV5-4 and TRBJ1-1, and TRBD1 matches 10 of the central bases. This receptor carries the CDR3 CASSMTGGHTEAFF. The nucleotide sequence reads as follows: TGTGCCAGCAGCATGACAGGGGGCCACACTGAAGCTTTCTTT.